Following are 21 T cell receptor beta chains from one sample sequenced in a study of cytomegalovirus exposure and HLA in healthy donors. In the PCR, 60 Vbeta and 13 Jbeta primers were used. Using immunoSEQ multiplex PCR, the repertoire was profiled, and TCRdb retains in-frame clones only, with some absent. The repertoire table contains roughly 120,000 clones. The source material was PBMCs. The origin of the receptors is a man aged 40-55 years in good health and CMV-seronegative.

The chain links TRBV10-3 to TRBJ2-1, with D maybe TRBD2 (5 bases). V was trimmed by 0 bases and J by 12 bases, leaving 6 bases between them. Per the germline V gene, CDR1 is ENHRY and CDR2 is SYGVKD. This CDR3 region has 11 residues. The CDR3 coding sequence is TGTGCCATCAGTGAGTCGGAGGTGCAGTTCTTC. Translating it yields CAISESEVQFF.

V usage is TRBV5-1 and J usage is TRBJ2-7; D might be TRBD2 (5 bases). This CDR3 comprises 13 residues. Germline CDR1 reads SGHRS; CDR2 reads YFSETQ. The ends were cut back, 2 bases at V and 7 bases at J, with 13 bases in the middle. CDR3 loop: CASSLGLWKEQYF. The CDR3 DNA follows: TGCGCCAGCAGCTTAGGACTTTGGAAGGAGCAGTACTTC.

The J gene is TRBJ2-7, the V gene TRBV6-5; 9 bases fit TRBD1. Germline V gives CDR1 MNHEY, CDR2 SVGAGI. This CDR3 spans 15 amino acids. V lost 6 bases to trimming and J lost 3 bases; unmatched junction nucleotides: 9. The CDR3 DNA reads as TGTGCCAGCAGCAGAGCCGGGACAGGGAACTACGAGCAGTACTTC. Its protein is CASSRAGTGNYEQYF.

The rearrangement links TRBV7-9 to TRBJ2-1; the match to TRBD2 covers 9 bases. The CDR3 is made up of 15 amino acids. Trimming at V came to 0 bases and at J to 14 bases, leaving 11 bases not matched to a gene. Germline CDR1 reads SEHNR; CDR2 reads FQNEAQ (reference sequence). Here the CDR3 DNA reads TGTGCCAGCAGCTTAGCGCTTGCTAGCGGGAACTTAGAGTTCTTC. Translating gives CASSLALASGNLEFF.

V usage is TRBV11-2 and J usage is TRBJ2-1; D remains ambiguous. The germline CDR1 and CDR2 sequences are SGHAT and FQNNGV. V lost 0 bases and J 9 bases, leaving 6 bases between the germline ends. The CDR3 is made up of 12 amino acids. In nucleotides, the CDR3 is TGTGCCAGCAGCTTAGATGCGTCTGAGCAGTTCTTC. It is translated as CASSLDASEQFF.

This sequence joins TRBV10-2 and TRBJ2-1; 16 bases fit TRBD2. Germline-derived CDR1 and CDR2 are WSHSY and SAAADI. The V gene end was trimmed by 5 bases and the J gene end by 0 bases; junction bases not matched to a gene: 10. CDR3 size: 20 residues. The CDR3 here is CASSKGLAGGVHFSYNEQFF. The CDR3 nucleotides are TGCGCCAGCAGTAAGGGACTAGCGGGAGGGGTACACTTCTCCTACAATGAGCAGTTCTTC.

The rearrangement joins TRBV7-2 to TRBJ1-1; 12 bases map to TRBD1. With 1 base clipped from V and 11 bases from J, the junction kept 14 bases outside the gene matches. This CDR3 spans 17 amino acids. Germline V gives CDR1 SGHTA, CDR2 FQGNSA. The DNA of the CDR3 is TGTGCCAGCAGCTTAGGGGGTCTTAGGGACAGGGGGCTTCGGGCTTTCTTT. Protein product: CASSLGGLRDRGLRAFF. Based on the CDR3 plus reference TRBV7-2 and TRBJ1-1, the full variable domain is GAGVSQSPSNKVTEKGKDVELRCDPISGHTALYWYRQSLGQGLEFLIYFQGNSAPDKSGLPSDRFSAERTGGSVSTLTIQRTQQEDSAVYLCASSLGGLRDRGLRAFFGQGTRLTVV.

The CDR3 DNA reads as TGTGCCAGTAGTACGGGACAGGGCGGCGGTCAGCCCCAGCATTTT. Amino acid sequence: CASSTGQGGGQPQHF. The genes are TRBV19 and TRBJ1-5; 9 nucleotides match TRBD1. This CDR3 contains 15 residues. The V and J ends lost 4 bases and 6 bases, in that order; junction bases with no gene match: 7. The germline gives CDR1 LNHDA, CDR2 SQIVND (reference sequence).

The CDR3 loop is CASSSRGREVTYEQYF. The DNA of the CDR3 is TGTGCCAGCAGCTCCCGAGGGCGGGAGGTCACCTACGAGCAGTACTTC. The chain links TRBV11-3 to TRBJ2-7; 8 positions match TRBD2. V shed 4 bases and J 2 bases; nucleotides not matched to a gene: 10. This CDR3 has 16 amino acids. Germline lookup yields CDR1 SGHNT and CDR2 YENEEA. The entire variable domain, with the rest obtained from reference TRBV11-3 and TRBJ2-7, is as follows: EAGVVQSPRYKIIEKKQPVAFWCNPISGHNTLYWYLQNLGQGPELLIRYENEEAVDDSQLPKDRFSAERLKGVDSTLKIQPAELGDSAVYLCASSSRGREVTYEQYFGPGTRLTVT.

The chain uses TRBV19 and TRBJ1-4, with 7 positions matching TRBD1. The V gene end was trimmed by 5 bases and the J gene end by 14 bases; junction bases not matched to a gene: 20. This CDR3 is built from 16 residues. CDR1 LNHDA and CDR2 SQIVND come from the germline V gene (reference sequence). CDR3 sequence (DNA): TGTGCCAGTAGTGTGCTTGGCTCCAACCGACAGGGTCGCCTGTTTTTT. It is translated as CASSVLGSNRQGRLFF.

The chain carries TRBV9 and TRBJ2-1; TRBD2 matches 12 bases. J lost 8 bases, V lost 2 bases, and 11 bases had no gene match. The CDR3 loop spans 17 amino acids. Per germline, CDR1 SGDLS and CDR2 YYNGEE. The CDR3 nucleotides read TGTGCCAGCAGCGTGCCCACCGGGGGACTAGCGGGTTATGAGCAGTTCTTC. Translated, it gives CASSVPTGGLAGYEQFF.

The rearrangement links TRBV7-2 to TRBJ2-5; 8 bases fit TRBD1. CDR1 is SGHTA and CDR2 is FQGNSA in the germline V gene. V was clipped by 5 bases and J by 5 bases; unmatched bases: 7. The CDR3 totals 14 residues. In DNA form, the CDR3 reads TGTGCCAGCAGCGGGCGGACAGGGCCGGAGACCCAGTACTTC. Translation: CASSGRTGPETQYF.

The rearrangement uses TRBV7-9 and TRBJ1-2; D is undetermined. Germline V CDR1 and CDR2: SEHNR, FQNEAQ (reference sequence). There are 13 residues in the CDR3. With 5 bases removed from V and 5 bases from J, the gap between germline ends came to 12 bases. The CDR3 DNA follows: TGTGCCAGCAGCCTCCCGAGGGAGTATGGCTACACCTTC. It yields the protein CASSLPREYGYTF.

This chain uses TRBV9 with TRBJ2-5; 7 bases fit TRBD2. V shed 4 bases, J shed 4 bases, and the junction held 13 bases outside the gene matches. From germline, CDR1 is SGDLS and CDR2 YYNGEE. This CDR3 is built from 16 residues. CDR3 coding DNA: TGTGCCAGCAGCCCCACGGGAGGCGCTAGCGCAGAGACCCAGTACTTC. Translation: CASSPTGGASAETQYF. Based on the CDR3 plus reference TRBV9 and TRBJ2-5, the full variable domain is DSGVTQTPKHLITATGQRVTLRCSPRSGDLSVYWYQQSLDQGLQFLIQYYNGEERAKGNILERFSAQQFPDLHSELNLSSLELGDSALYFCASSPTGGASAETQYFGPGTRLLVL.

The chain carries TRBV7-2 and TRBJ2-1; weak D call: TRBD2 (5 bases). The CDR3 has 11 residues. Germline V gene data show CDR1 as SGHTA and CDR2 as FQGNSA. Trimming took 6 bases from V and 12 from J, leaving 12 bases between them. The DNA for the CDR3 is TGTGCCAGCAGTTCTTTCGGAGGGCAGTTCTTC. Protein: CASSSFGGQFF.

This sequence joins TRBV7-9 and TRBJ2-2, with 8 bases fitting TRBD2. Per the germline V gene, CDR1 is SEHNR and CDR2 is FQNEAQ (reference sequence). V lost 5 bases and J lost 4; bases outside the gene matches: 12. The CDR3 runs 17 residues. CDR3 sequence reads: CASSPSGGGVVTGELFF. CDR3 nucleotide sequence: TGTGCCAGCAGCCCGAGCGGGGGAGGGGTAGTCACCGGGGAGCTGTTTTTT. Supplemented by reference TRBV7-9 and TRBJ2-2, the full variable domain reads DTGVSQNPRHKITKRGQNVTFRCDPISEHNRLYWYRQTLGQGPEFLTYFQNEAQLEKSRLLSDRFSAERPKGSFSTLEIQRTEQGDSAMYLCASSPSGGGVVTGELFFGEGSRLTVL.

This chain connects TRBV5-4 to TRBJ2-1, with no clear D. V shed 3 bases and J shed 4 bases, with 11 bases lying between them. CDR1 is SGHNT and CDR2 is YYREEE in the germline V gene (reference sequence). The CDR3 spans 14 residues. The CDR3 region has the DNA TGTGCCAGCAGCTCCGGTGGGCCGTACAATGAGCAGTTCTTC. Translated: CASSSGGPYNEQFF.

The chain is built from TRBV10-3 and TRBJ2-1; perhaps TRBD2 as D (5 bases). V was pared by 11 bases and J by 6 bases, with 23 bases between. Germline loops: CDR1 ENHRY, CDR2 SYGVKD. The CDR3 extends over 15 amino acids. For the CDR3, the DNA is TGTGCCGCAAAATCTCCTACCGTGGACTTCAATGAGCAGTTCTTC. Translated: CAAKSPTVDFNEQFF.

This rearrangement joins TRBV11-2 to TRBJ2-4; tentative D call: TRBD2 (5 bases). Trimming removed 1 base at V and 3 bases at J, with 7 bases between. The CDR3 length is 14 residues. Germline-derived CDR1 and CDR2 are SGHAT and FQNNGV. CDR3 coding DNA: TGTGCCAGCAGCTTAGCTAGCAGCAAAAACATTCAGTACTTC. Translated, it gives CASSLASSKNIQYF.

The chain combines TRBV28 with TRBJ2-5; 8 positions match TRBD1. The DNA matches TRBJ2-7 better at its end, which makes the J call doubtful. The CDR3 sequence is 13 residues long. Germline V gives CDR1 MDHEN, CDR2 SYDVKM. CDR3 bases: TGTGCCAGCCGAAGGACAGGGCTCTACGAGCAGTACTTC. It codes for CASRRTGLYEQYF.

The V and J genes are TRBV28 and TRBJ2-5; 14 bases fit TRBD2. Germline CDR1 reads MDHEN; CDR2 reads SYDVKM. The CDR3 length is 18 residues. V shed 5 bases, J shed 4 bases, and the junction held 12 bases outside the gene matches. The CDR3 region is CASSPTDPGLAGGETQYF. The CDR3 DNA follows: TGTGCCAGCAGTCCCACCGACCCCGGACTAGCGGGAGGAGAGACCCAGTACTTC.